The rows below give T cell receptor beta chains drawn from one sample of a study of CD8 T cells in Susac syndrome. TCRdb reanalysed the immunoSEQ multiplex PCR reads using MiXCR and keeps one entry per CDR3 protein. The data contain fewer than 200,000 distinct CDR3 sequences, approximately 94% of them singletons. The sequencing input was CD4+ T cells from PBMCs. The receptor source for this set is a human donor in good health. Each CDR3 is given with its conserved first and last residue. D genes are given only for firm matches. A row's size may be missing; if present it is once, few, many or a size class.

clone_size,d_call,cdr3_length,v_call,j_call,cdr3_nt,cdr3_aa
once,.,14,TRBV3-1,TRBJ2-2,TGTGCCAGCAGCCAAGATGGGAGAGCCGGGGAGCTGTTTTTT,CASSQDGRAGELFF
.,.,14,TRBV27,TRBJ2-5,TGTGCCAGCAGTTCAAATAGGGGGAGAGAGACCCAGTACTTC,CASSSNRGRETQYF
.,TRBD1,15,TRBV3-1,TRBJ1-2,TGTGCCAGCAGCCAGACACAGGGGGCTCTCTATGGCTACACCTTC,CASSQTQGALYGYTF
.,TRBD2,15,TRBV20-1,TRBJ2-3,TGCAGTGCTCGCCGGGGACTAGCGGGAGACGGTACGCAGTATTTT,CSARRGLAGDGTQYF
.,.,15,TRBV27,TRBJ2-7,TGTGCCAGCAGTTTACAGCCAGGGGCGGACTACGAGCAGTACTTC,CASSLQPGADYEQYF
.,TRBD2,12,TRBV7-2,TRBJ2-1,TGTGCCAGCAGCTCTCTAGCGGGGGAGCAGTTCTTC,CASSSLAGEQFF
.,.,12,TRBV29-1,TRBJ1-1,TGCAGCGTTGATACGGGGAACACTGAAGCTTTCTTT,CSVDTGNTEAFF
.,.,14,TRBV3-1,TRBJ2-3,TGTGCCAGCAGCCATTTTCAGTTACCAGATACGCAGTATTTT,CASSHFQLPDTQYF
.,.,12,TRBV6-6,TRBJ1-5,TGTGCCAGCACCTTAGGGGATCAGCCCCAGCATTTT,CASTLGDQPQHF
.,TRBD2,13,TRBV3-1,TRBJ2-7,TGTGCCAGCCGACTAGCGGGAGTGGGCGAGCAGTACTTC,CASRLAGVGEQYF
.,.,15,TRBV9,TRBJ2-1,TGTGCCAGCAGCGCAGACGGGAGTACCTACAATGAGCAGTTCTTC,CASSADGSTYNEQFF
.,.,12,TRBV24-1,TRBJ2-1,TGTGCCACCAGTGAGAGCTACAATGAGCAGTTCTTC,CATSESYNEQFF
.,TRBD2,16,TRBV30,TRBJ2-3,TGTGCCTGGAAGGACGGGACTAGCGGGAGCGCAGATACGCAGTATTTT,CAWKDGTSGSADTQYF
.,.,13,TRBV2,TRBJ2-7,TGTGCCAGCAGTGTTAGGGCAGACTACGAGCAGTACTTC,CASSVRADYEQYF
.,.,11,TRBV20-1,TRBJ2-1,TGCAGTGCTCCCCCTTCCAATGAGCAGTTCTTC,CSAPPSNEQFF
.,.,14,TRBV29-1,TRBJ2-3,TGCAGCGCCCAACGGGCCGTTTACACAGATACGCAGTATTTT,CSAQRAVYTDTQYF
.,.,13,TRBV5-1,TRBJ1-1,TGCGCCAGCAGCTTAACAGGGTTAACTGAAGCTTTCTTT,CASSLTGLTEAFF
.,TRBD1,13,TRBV29-1,TRBJ2-7,TGCAGCGTCAGACAGGGAATAAACTACGAGCAGTACTTC,CSVRQGINYEQYF
.,TRBD1,13,TRBV12-5,TRBJ2-1,TGTGCTAGTGGCCGGGAATCGGGGGACAGGCGGTTCTTC,CASGRESGDRRFF
.,TRBD1,13,TRBV29-1,TRBJ1-5,TGCAGCGTTGAGGAAGGGGGCGGTCAGCCCCAGCATTTT,CSVEEGGGQPQHF
.,.,12,TRBV19,TRBJ2-1,TGTGCCAGTAGTATCCCGGGGGCTGGGCAGTTCTTC,CASSIPGAGQFF
.,.,15,TRBV28,TRBJ2-1,TGTGCCAGCAGTTTAACTCCGCCCATAGGCAATGAGCAGTTCTTC,CASSLTPPIGNEQFF
.,TRBD2,18,TRBV29-1,TRBJ2-1,TGCAGCGCTCAAGCGGGGACTAGCGGGATCGCGTCCTACAATGAGCAGTTCTTC,CSAQAGTSGIASYNEQFF
.,.,13,TRBV5-1,TRBJ2-1,TGCGCCAGCAGCTTGGTTTTGCGAGATGAGCAGTTCTTC,CASSLVLRDEQFF
.,TRBD1,14,TRBV27,TRBJ2-5,TGTGCCAGCAGTTCCTACAGGGGGTCAGAGACCCAGTACTTC,CASSSYRGSETQYF
.,.,16,TRBV3-1,TRBJ2-1,TGTGCCAGCAGCCAAGGTCCGTGGCGGCGGGACAATGAGCAGTTCTTC,CASSQGPWRRDNEQFF
once,.,14,TRBV7-2,TRBJ2-5,TGTGCCAGCAGTCCGCGAGCGGCTGTGGAGACCCAGTACTTC,CASSPRAAVETQYF